A selection of T cell receptor beta chains follows, all from one sample in a study of cytomegalovirus exposure and HLA in healthy donors. Assay: immunoSEQ multiplex PCR; the TCRdb copy retains only in-frame clones and omits some. This table holds 85,000 to 100,000 clones, nearly 80% found once. Sequencing used PBMCs. These receptors were obtained from a woman in her thirties or forties in good health and CMV-seronegative. The conserved cysteine and the conserved F or W are not part of the CDR3 here. The order of the fields is CDR3 protein, V gene.

CDR3 protein: AISQAGGNEQF
V gene: TRBV10-3

CDR3 protein: ASGRTALDYGYT
V gene: TRBV2

CDR3 protein: AWGRGNQPQH
V gene: TRBV30

CDR3 protein: ASSGQRGDTQY
V gene: TRBV5-1

CDR3 protein: ASLRGKGPSYEQY
V gene: TRBV2

CDR3 protein: ASRAGAETQY
V gene: TRBV6-5

CDR3 protein: AWSETGNTEAF
V gene: TRBV30

CDR3 protein: ASSTTDRENTEAF
V gene: TRBV6-5

CDR3 protein: ASSHRQGTGYNSPLH
V gene: TRBV5-4

CDR3 protein: ASSNQGMGRIPGELF
V gene: TRBV7-2

CDR3 protein: ASSQETRGETQY
V gene: TRBV4-2

CDR3 protein: ASNLNRGTDTQY
V gene: TRBV27

CDR3 protein: ASSFPGQGNTIY
V gene: TRBV7-6

CDR3 protein: ASSFRGAVTEAF
V gene: TRBV5-6

CDR3 protein: ASSLVQGGNYGYT
V gene: TRBV5-1

CDR3 protein: ASTPGGASYEQY
V gene: TRBV19

CDR3 protein: ASSQGDFSGNTIY
V gene: TRBV14

CDR3 protein: ASSQSPGTVSNTEAF
V gene: TRBV7-6

CDR3 protein: ASSVSGQRTSSPSTDTQY
V gene: TRBV9

CDR3 protein: ASSPPGQAFGNTIY
V gene: TRBV14

CDR3 protein: ASSVAQANTEAF
V gene: TRBV9

CDR3 protein: ASSPADREYGYT
V gene: TRBV7-9